The 5 T cell receptor beta chains in this list originate from one sample, sequenced in a study of blood T cell repertoires in COVID-19. This table comes from immunoSEQ multiplex PCR, and its TCRdb copy is limited to in-frame clones, with some not included. This table holds roughly 260,000 clones, 80% to 90% found once. Material for sequencing was peripheral blood. These receptors all stem from a woman between 50 and 59 years old with acute or convalescent COVID-19.

The chain employs TRBV7-2 and TRBJ1-2; D is possibly TRBD1 (6 bases). Trimming stripped 7 bases from V and 4 bases from J, with 19 bases between. This CDR3 contains 15 residues. Germline assignment: CDR1 SGHTA and CDR2 FQGNSA. CDR3 amino acids: CASTAQGRGVYGYTF. In DNA form, the CDR3 reads TGTGCCAGCACCGCCCAGGGCAGGGGAGTCTATGGCTACACCTTC.

The rearrangement links TRBV7-3 to TRBJ2-2, with a tentative D call TRBD1 (6 bases). Germline V CDR1 and CDR2: SGHTA, FQGTGA. V shed 5 bases and J shed 2 bases, with 15 bases lying between them. The CDR3 runs 16 residues. CDR3 nucleotide sequence: TGTGCCAGCAGCCCATCCGGGACACCTAACACCGGGGAGCTGTTTTTT. Its translation is CASSPSGTPNTGELFF. Combining the CDR3 with reference TRBV7-3 and TRBJ2-2 gives the whole variable domain GAGVSQTPSNKVTEKGKYVELRCDPISGHTALYWYRQSLGQGPEFLIYFQGTGAADDSGLPNDRFFAVRPEGSVSTLKIQRTERGDSAVYLCASSPSGTPNTGELFFGEGSRLTVL.

The CDR3 reads CANSYPGTTSYNEQFF. The CDR3 DNA is TGTGCCAACAGCTACCCCGGGACTACCTCTTACAATGAGCAGTTCTTC. The chain uses TRBV28 and TRBJ2-1; the match to TRBD2 covers 7 bases. The CDR3 is 16 amino acids. V was clipped by 10 bases and J by 4 bases; unmatched bases: 16. Germline CDR1 MDHEN, CDR2 SYDVKM.

This sequence joins TRBV19 and TRBJ2-6; weak D call: TRBD2 (7 bases). Trimming removed 9 bases at V and 1 base at J, with 19 bases between. The CDR3 consists of 17 residues. CDR1 and CDR2 from the germline V gene are LNHDA and SQIVND (reference sequence). The CDR3 DNA follows: TGTGCCAGCAGGCAACAGGGCGGGGGTTCTGGGGCCAACGTCCTGACTTTC. It is translated as CASRQQGGGSGANVLTF.

DNA for the CDR3: TGTGCCAGCAGCCATACAGGGGGCTACCCAACCTACGAGCAGTACTTC. It translates to CASSHTGGYPTYEQYF. The chain has TRBV7-2 and TRBJ2-7, with 9 bases identical to TRBD1. CDR1 SGHTA and CDR2 FQGNSA come from the germline V gene. This CDR3 has 16 amino acids. The junction had 10 bases not matched to a gene; V was cut back by 5 bases and J by 2 bases. Full variable domain (outside the CDR3, taken from reference TRBV7-2 and TRBJ2-7): GAGVSQSPSNKVTEKGKDVELRCDPISGHTALYWYRQSLGQGLEFLIYFQGNSAPDKSGLPSDRFSAERTGGSVSTLTIQRTQQEDSAVYLCASSHTGGYPTYEQYFGPGTRLTVT.